This T cell receptor beta chain comes out of a study of CD8 T cells in Susac syndrome. This CDR3 contains 13 residues. V dropped 1 base and J dropped 8 bases, with 11 bases sitting between them. Per germline, CDR1 LGHNA and CDR2 YNFKEQ. Reverse transcription used roughly 0.5 to 1 ug RNA and random hexamers. The authors amplified TCR beta CDR3 across 54 Vbeta and 13 Jbeta using immunoSEQ multiplex PCR. TCRdb re-analysed the immunoSEQ multiplex PCR reads in MiXCR, keeping a single row per CDR3 protein. In the table there are around 190,000 distinct CDR3 sequences, around 94% of which are singletons. The rearrangement links TRBV4-2 to TRBJ1-2; no clear D. The source is a human donor with Susac syndrome. Sequenced sample: CD4+ T cells from PBMCs. CDR3 DNA sequence: TGTGCCAGCAGCCAAGGTACAGCATTAGGCTACACCTTC. It specifies CASSQGTALGYTF.